This T cell receptor (beta chain) was sequenced in a study of monozygotic twins with inflammatory bowel disease. Whole-study findings and limits: Whether twins were concordant or discordant made no difference to repertoire similarity, possibly from limited power. IBD patients share fewer clonotypes with other people than healthy twins do, especially with disease activity.

TCRdb processed the 5' RACE reads again and assigns one entry to each CDR3 protein, with no DNA. This sample's clone table lists 95,000 to 110,000 distinct CDR3 sequences. About this clonotype: Its antigen remains unknown.

Donors each contributed one blood sample measuring around 2.5 ml. Germline V gene data show CDR1 as MDHEN and CDR2 as SYDVKM. The CDR3 is 11 residues long. This receptor was obtained from a human donor with ulcerative colitis or Crohn's disease, or a healthy co-twin of an affected twin (not recorded which). The chain combines TRBV28 with TRBJ2-1; without DNA, the TCRdb call of TRBD1 cannot be checked. The sequencing input was blood. CDR3 protein: CASSTRTGMSF.